The rows below give T cell receptor beta chains drawn from one sample of a study of spatial heterogeneity in lung cancer. TCRdb ran MiXCR on the 5' RACE reads and lists one entry per CDR3 protein. In the table there are tens of thousands of distinct CDR3 sequences, about 14% of which are singletons. This specimen was PBMCs, taken at surgery. All receptors derive from a male donor with early-stage non-small cell lung cancer. Each CDR3 is given with its conserved first and last residue.

cdr3_aa j_call v_call
CASSLRGHSYEQYF TRBJ2-7 TRBV19
CSARDPSVLAENNEQFF TRBJ2-1 TRBV20-1
CASSLALGVSYEKLFF TRBJ1-4 TRBV7-9
CASTPRGPAIASSYEQYF TRBJ2-7 TRBV12-3/TRBV12-4
CASSFPDRGYEQYF TRBJ2-7 TRBV7-9
CATSGPVRGNTIYF TRBJ1-3 TRBV15
CASSLVGRAANPSYEQYF TRBJ2-7 TRBV5-1
CASSLHGEKLFF TRBJ1-4 TRBV3-1
CASSLAMGSSYEQYF TRBJ2-7 TRBV5-1
CSVVKRPNSYNEQFF TRBJ2-1 TRBV29-1